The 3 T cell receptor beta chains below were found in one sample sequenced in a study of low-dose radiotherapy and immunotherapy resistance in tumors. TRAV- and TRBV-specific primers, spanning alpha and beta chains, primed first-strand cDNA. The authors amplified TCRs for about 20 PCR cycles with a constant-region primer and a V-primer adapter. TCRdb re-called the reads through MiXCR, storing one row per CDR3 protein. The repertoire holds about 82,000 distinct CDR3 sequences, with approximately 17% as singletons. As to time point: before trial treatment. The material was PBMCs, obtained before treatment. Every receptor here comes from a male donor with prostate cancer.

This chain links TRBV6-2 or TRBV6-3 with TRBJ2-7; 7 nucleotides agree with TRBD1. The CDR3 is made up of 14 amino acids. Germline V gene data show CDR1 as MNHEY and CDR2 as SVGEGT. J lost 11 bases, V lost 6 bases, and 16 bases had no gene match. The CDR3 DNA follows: TGTGCCAGCAGCGACCACCTTAAGGGGGCCTACGAGTACTTC. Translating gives CASSDHLKGAYEYF.

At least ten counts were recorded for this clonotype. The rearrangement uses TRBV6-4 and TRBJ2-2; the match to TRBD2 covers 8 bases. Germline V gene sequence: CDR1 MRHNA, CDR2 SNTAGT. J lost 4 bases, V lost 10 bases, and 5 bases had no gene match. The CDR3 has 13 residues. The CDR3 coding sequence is TGTGCCACCCGGGAGGGCAGCACCGGGGAGCTGTTTTTT. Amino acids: CATREGSTGELFF.

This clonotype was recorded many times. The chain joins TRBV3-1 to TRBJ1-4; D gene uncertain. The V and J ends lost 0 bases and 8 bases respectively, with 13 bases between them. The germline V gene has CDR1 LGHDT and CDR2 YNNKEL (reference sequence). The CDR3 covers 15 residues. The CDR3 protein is CASSQDASGGEKLFF. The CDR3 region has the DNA TGTGCCAGCAGCCAAGACGCCAGTGGCGGAGAAAAACTGTTTTTT.